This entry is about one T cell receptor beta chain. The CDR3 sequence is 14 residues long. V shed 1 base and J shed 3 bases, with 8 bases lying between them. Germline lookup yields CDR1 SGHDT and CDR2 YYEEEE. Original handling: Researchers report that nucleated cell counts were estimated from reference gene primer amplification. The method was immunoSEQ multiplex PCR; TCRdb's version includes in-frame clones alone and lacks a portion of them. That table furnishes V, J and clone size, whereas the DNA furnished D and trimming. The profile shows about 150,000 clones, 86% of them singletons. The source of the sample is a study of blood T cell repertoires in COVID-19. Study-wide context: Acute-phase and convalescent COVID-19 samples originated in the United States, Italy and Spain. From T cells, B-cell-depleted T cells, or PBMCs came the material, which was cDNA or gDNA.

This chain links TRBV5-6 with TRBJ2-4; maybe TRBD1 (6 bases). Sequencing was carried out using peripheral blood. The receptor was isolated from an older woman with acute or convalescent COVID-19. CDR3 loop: CASSLPGDKNIQYF. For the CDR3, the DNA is TGTGCCAGCAGCTTGCCAGGGGACAAAAACATTCAGTACTTC.